The 12 T cell receptor beta chains presented below share a single source sample, sequenced in a study of blood T cell repertoires in COVID-19. The assay was immunoSEQ multiplex PCR, and TCRdb's table has in-frame clones only and misses some. The profile covers under 130,000 clones, with approximately 80% appearing a single time and about 12% taken by the ten largest. Sequencing used peripheral blood. Receptors were obtained from a human donor in a cohort sampled during active COVID-19.

The chain recombines TRBV5-1 with TRBJ2-3; TRBD2 matches at 10 bases. Germline CDR1 SGHRS, CDR2 YFSETQ. The CDR3 length is 16 residues. V dropped 4 bases and J dropped 0; count of bases not matched to a gene: 5. The CDR3, as DNA: TGCGCCAGCAGCAAGCCGGGACTAGCGAGCACAGATACGCAGTATTTT. The encoded protein is CASSKPGLASTDTQYF.

The rearrangement joins TRBV11-2 to TRBJ2-2; the D gene is possibly TRBD2 (5 bases). Germline CDR1 and CDR2: SGHAT and FQNNGV. This CDR3 comprises 18 residues. V lost 5 bases and J lost 0, with 19 bases in between. The CDR3 region has the DNA TGTGCCAGCAGCCCCACCCGGGGATCAAGGTCGAACACCGGGGAGCTGTTTTTT. It codes for CASSPTRGSRSNTGELFF.

This clone showed up just a few times. The chain is built from TRBV11-2 and TRBJ2-5, with D perhaps matching TRBD2 (5 bases). There are 15 residues in the CDR3. V dropped 5 bases and J dropped 0 bases, with 13 bases sitting between them. Germline V gene lookup returns CDR1 SGHAT and CDR2 FQNNGV. CDR3 DNA sequence: TGTGCCAGCAGCAAGTTAGCGAGGAACCAAGAGACCCAGTACTTC. Translating it yields CASSKLARNQETQYF.

The V call is TRBV5-6, the J call TRBJ1-3; D is unresolved. The V gene lost 4 bases and the J gene lost 0 bases, with 23 bases spanning the gap. Germline V gene data show CDR1 as SGHDT and CDR2 as YYEEEE. The CDR3 has 19 amino acids. Here the CDR3 DNA reads TGTGCCAGCAGCCAATTGGGTTCGACAATGCCGAGCTCTGGAAACACCATATATTTT. Translated: CASSQLGSTMPSSGNTIYF.

This chain joins TRBV9 and TRBJ2-2; a weak D match, TRBD1 (5 bases). V lost 0 bases, J lost 5 bases, and 11 bases lay in between. The CDR3 contains 15 residues. Germline CDR1 SGDLS, CDR2 YYNGEE. The CDR3 DNA sequence: TGTGCCAGCAGCGTAGAGGGGTTAGGGACCGGGGAGCTGTTTTTT. Its translation is CASSVEGLGTGELFF.

The rearrangement joins TRBV7-9 to TRBJ2-5, with TRBD1 identical over 7 bases. This CDR3 comprises 18 residues. CDR1 and CDR2 from the germline V gene are SEHNR and FQNEAQ (reference sequence). V lost 5 bases and J lost 0; bases outside the gene matches: 15. Written as DNA, the CDR3 is TGTGCCAGCAGCCGCCAATTATTGGACAGGAGGTACCAAGAGACCCAGTACTTC. Protein: CASSRQLLDRRYQETQYF.

The rearrangement links TRBV4-2 to TRBJ2-3, with D possibly being TRBD2 (5 bases). The V gene's germline CDR1 is LGHNA and CDR2 YNFKEQ. The CDR3 sequence is 14 residues long. V was cut by 2 bases and J by 2 bases, with 8 bases left in between. CDR3 DNA: TGTGCCAGCAGCCAAAGCGGTTACACAGATACGCAGTATTTT. Amino acids: CASSQSGYTDTQYF.

This chain joins TRBV18 and TRBJ1-6; 10 bases line up with TRBD1. The CDR3 covers 15 residues. CDR1 is KGHSH and CDR2 is LQKENI in the germline V gene. J gave up 9 bases and V 2 bases, and 4 bases lay outside the gene matches. The CDR3 DNA sequence: TGTGCCAGCTCACCAAGACAGGGGGCGGGTTCACCCCTCCACTTT. Its protein product is CASSPRQGAGSPLHF.

The V and J genes are TRBV7-2 and TRBJ2-1; D not certain. The CDR3 covers 12 residues. Germline V gene lookup returns CDR1 SGHTA and CDR2 FQGNSA. Trimming shortened V by 8 bases and J by 4 bases, and 9 bases separated the two germline ends. The CDR3 DNA is TGTGCCAGCGGCAGGCCTTACAATGAGCAGTTCTTC. Amino acid sequence: CASGRPYNEQFF.

The chain combines TRBV29-1 with TRBJ2-2; unclear D gene. The ends were cut back, 4 bases at V and 4 bases at J, with 10 bases in the middle. The CDR3 runs to 13 residues. Looked up from germline, CDR1 is SQVTM and CDR2 is ANQGSEA. CDR3 nucleotide sequence: TGCAGCGTTGTCCGACACACCACCGGGGAGCTGTTTTTT. Translated, it gives CSVVRHTTGELFF.

CDR3 DNA: TGCGCCAGCAGCTTGGAGGTATTGGGGCGAAGCGGAAACACCATATATTTT. Translating it yields CASSLEVLGRSGNTIYF. V and J are TRBV5-1 and TRBJ1-3; D perhaps matches TRBD1 (5 bases). V gave up 0 bases and J gave up 4 bases, with 17 bases separating them. Per the germline V gene, CDR1 is SGHRS and CDR2 is YFSETQ. The CDR3 has 17 amino acids. The full variable domain, in which reference TRBV5-1 and TRBJ1-3 provide the parts outside the CDR3, is KAGVTQTPRYLIKTRGQQVTLSCSPISGHRSVSWYQQTPGQGLQFLFEYFSETQRNKGNFPGRFSGRQFSNSRSEMNVSTLELGDSALYLCASSLEVLGRSGNTIYFGEGSWLTVV.

This chain links TRBV5-1 with TRBJ2-7; 9 nucleotides align to TRBD1. Germline CDR1 SGHRS, CDR2 YFSETQ. The CDR3 totals 13 residues. V lost 4 bases, J lost 2 bases, and 1 base stayed unmatched. The CDR3 DNA follows: TGCGCCAGCAGCACAGGGGGCCCCTACGAGCAGTACTTC. Protein: CASSTGGPYEQYF.